Below are 29 T cell receptor beta chains sequenced from a single sample in a study of T cells in Graves' hyperthyroidism and ophthalmopathy. Researchers took RNA transcripts and amplified the TCR beta CDR3 regions from them. The study used the HTBI primer set for a first-round RT-PCR of the TCR CDR3. MiXCR was run by TCRdb on the multiplex PCR reads, yielding one entry per CDR3 protein. The table lists roughly 300,000 distinct CDR3 sequences, roughly 21% of them singletons, with around 45% in the top ten. Sequenced sample: blood. The receptors come from a woman aged 45-65 years with Graves' hyperthyroidism.

This chain joins TRBV29-1 and TRBJ2-5; D perhaps matches TRBD2 (7 bases). The CDR3 has 14 amino acids. Germline V gives CDR1 SQVTM, CDR2 ANQGSEA. The V end was cut by 3 bases, the J end by 5 bases, with 16 bases between. The CDR3 coding sequence is TGCAGCGTTGAGAAGGGGGGGGCCCGGGAGACCCAGTACTTC. It specifies CSVEKGGARETQYF.

This clonotype was observed a few times. A read error may be the cause here, since a much bigger clone is one base away. The gene calls are TRBV30 and TRBJ1-1; a possible D gene is TRBD1 (5 bases). Per germline, CDR1 GTSNPN and CDR2 SVGIG (reference sequence). The CDR3 totals 12 residues. Here the CDR3 reads CARSGGNTEAFF. The CDR3 region has the DNA TGTGCCCGGAGTGGGGGGAACACTGAAGCTTTCTTT.

As for this clonotype: A much bigger clone sits one base away, suggesting this may be a read error. The rearrangement links TRBV18 to TRBJ2-7, with 10 bases matching TRBD2. The CDR3 has 15 residues. Per the germline V gene, CDR1 is KGHSH and CDR2 is LQKENI. Here the CDR3 reads CAGSPTTSGSYEQYF. CDR3 bases: TGTGCCGGCTCACCAACGACTAGCGGGTCCTACGAGCAGTACTTC.

Many counts were recorded for this clonotype. J is TRBJ1-5 and V is TRBV15; unclear D gene. CDR1 is LNHNV and CDR2 is YYDKDF in the germline V gene (reference sequence). V gave up 1 base and J gave up 1 base, with 8 bases separating them. This CDR3 has 15 amino acids. Written as DNA, the CDR3 is TGTGCCACCAGCAGAGCTGAGTTGAGCAATCAGCCCCAGCATTTT. Its translation: CATSRAELSNQPQHF.

This clonotype was seen ten or more times. The CDR3 spells CASSPIAGPYEQYF. CDR3 DNA sequence: TGTGCCAGCAGTCCTATAGCGGGACCCTACGAGCAGTACTTC. This chain uses TRBV2 with TRBJ2-7, with 8 nucleotides matching TRBD2. The V gene end was trimmed by 5 bases and the J gene end by 2 bases; junction bases not matched to a gene: 5. Germline V gives CDR1 SNHLY, CDR2 FYNNEI. The CDR3 has 14 amino acids.

In this sample, this clonotype turned up a few times. The chain has TRBV14 and TRBJ1-4; 8 nucleotides line up with TRBD1. CDR3 size: 15 residues. The V and J ends lost 5 bases and 6 bases, in that order; junction bases with no gene match: 8. Germline V lookup: CDR1 SGHDN, CDR2 FVKESK. The CDR3 bases are TGTGCCAGCAGCAGAGACAGGGGCGGGTATGAAAAACTGTTTTTT. Its translation: CASSRDRGGYEKLFF.

The chain combines TRBV24-1 with TRBJ2-2, with D unresolved. Germline V CDR1 and CDR2: KGHDR, SFDVKD. The V end lost 6 bases, the J end lost 1 base, and 5 bases lay between the germline ends. The CDR3 totals 13 residues. The CDR3 spells CATSSGNTGELFF. The CDR3 coding sequence is TGTGCCACCAGTTCAGGGAACACCGGGGAGCTGTTTTTT.

This chain joins TRBV6-9 and TRBJ2-1; 13 nucleotides align to TRBD2. V trimming: 4 bases; J trimming: 8 bases; junction bases outside the gene matches: 5. CDR1 and CDR2 from the germline V gene are MNHGY and SVAAGI. The CDR3 is 15 residues long. The CDR3 DNA sequence: TGTGCCAGCAGTTCCGGACTAGCGGGGGTCGATGAGCAGTTCTTC. It yields the protein CASSSGLAGVDEQFF.

V gene TRBV10-3 combines with J gene TRBJ1-2; the D gene is possibly TRBD1 (5 bases). CDR1 and CDR2 from the germline V gene are ENHRY and SYGVKD. The CDR3 sequence is 14 residues long. The V end lost 6 bases, the J end lost 5 bases, and 16 bases lay between the germline ends. As DNA, the CDR3 is TGTGCCATCAGGTTCTCCAGGGAGTCGTATGGCTACACCTTC. Residues: CAIRFSRESYGYTF.

In its sample, this clonotype was seen many times. J is TRBJ1-1 and V is TRBV5-1; 10 bases are a match to TRBD1. Unmatched junction bases numbered 10, after V lost 2 bases and J lost 0 bases. This CDR3 spans 18 amino acids. Germline values: CDR1 SGHRS, CDR2 YFSETQ. The CDR3 nucleotides read TGCGCCAGCAGCTTAAAGGGACAGGGGTCGACCTTGAACACTGAAGCTTTCTTT. Translated, it gives CASSLKGQGSTLNTEAFF.

This clonotype was counted between two and nine times. The chain uses TRBV11-2 and TRBJ2-3; D gene unclear. In germline, CDR1 is SGHAT, CDR2 FQNNGV. V lost 5 bases to trimming and J lost 5 bases, with 20 bases between them. The CDR3 has 16 residues. CDR3 DNA sequence: TGTGCCAGCAGCCCTTATAGATCATTAAAAGTAGATACGCAGTATTTT. Residues: CASSPYRSLKVDTQYF.

This clonotype was recorded at least ten times. The chain joins TRBV20-1 to TRBJ2-1; no definite D call. CDR1 and CDR2 from the germline V gene are DFQATT and SNEGSKA (reference sequence). The CDR3 is 10 amino acids. Trimming stripped 5 bases from V and 7 bases from J, with 6 bases between. The CDR3 is CSAGQNEQFF. The CDR3 DNA follows: TGCAGTGCTGGGCAGAATGAGCAGTTCTTC.

Many counts were recorded for this clonotype. The chain joins TRBV9 to TRBJ1-1, with TRBD1 identical over 7 bases. Germline V gene lookup returns CDR1 SGDLS and CDR2 YYNGEE. Unmatched junction bases numbered 13, after V lost 4 bases and J lost 4 bases. This CDR3 is 16 amino acids long. CDR3 nucleotide sequence: TGTGCCAGCAGCCCCCCCGACAGGGTGTCAAGCACTGAAGCTTTCTTT. It is translated as CASSPPDRVSSTEAFF.

This clonotype was found many times. The CDR3: CASSRQPPSSYNEQFF. CDR3 DNA: TGTGCCAGCAGTCGACAGCCCCCGAGCTCCTACAATGAGCAGTTCTTC. The chain is built from TRBV11-2 and TRBJ2-1; D possibly corresponds to TRBD1 (5 bases). Germline CDR1 and CDR2: SGHAT and FQNNGV. Deletions cut 6 bases from V and 0 bases from J, with 15 bases between. The CDR3 has 16 residues. The whole variable domain, remainder taken from reference TRBV11-2 and TRBJ2-1, is EAGVAQSPRYKIIEKRQSVAFWCNPISGHATLYWYQQILGQGPKLLIQFQNNGVVDDSQLPKDRFSAERLKGVDSTLKIQPAKLEDSAVYLCASSRQPPSSYNEQFFGPGTRLTVL.

Many counts were recorded for this clonotype. This sequence joins TRBV7-9 and TRBJ2-1; D gene unclear. The CDR3 has 16 amino acids. V was trimmed by 5 bases and J by 0 bases, leaving 14 bases between them. From germline, CDR1 is SEHNR and CDR2 FQNEAQ (reference sequence). The CDR3 reads CASSKRFGSSYNEQFF. The CDR3 DNA reads as TGTGCCAGCAGCAAAAGGTTCGGAAGCTCCTACAATGAGCAGTTCTTC.

The V gene is TRBV3-1, the J gene TRBJ2-3; D is possibly TRBD1 (5 bases). The germline V gene has CDR1 LGHDT and CDR2 YNNKEL (reference sequence). The CDR3 totals 15 residues. The germline V and J ends were trimmed by 6 bases and 2 bases, with 15 bases remaining between them. CDR3: CASSGASTYTDTQYF. The CDR3 DNA follows: TGTGCCAGCAGTGGGGCCTCCACCTACACAGATACGCAGTATTTT.

The V call is TRBV20-1, the J call TRBJ1-1; D remains ambiguous. CDR3 length: 14 residues. CDR1 and CDR2 from the germline V gene are DFQATT and SNEGSKA (reference sequence). V lost 0 bases, J lost 0 bases, and 8 bases lay in between. CDR3 sequence: CSARDRVVNTEAFF. The CDR3 DNA reads as TGCAGTGCTAGAGATCGAGTAGTGAACACTGAAGCTTTCTTT.

The chain employs TRBV7-2 and TRBJ2-4; 12 bases map to TRBD2. CDR3 length: 19 amino acids. The ends lost 1 base at V and 0 bases at J; junction bases unmatched: 7. Per germline, CDR1 SGHTA and CDR2 FQGNSA. CDR3 DNA sequence: TGTGCCAGCAGCTTAGAGACTAGCGGGAGCCCCGGAGCCAAAAACATTCAGTACTTC. Protein product: CASSLETSGSPGAKNIQYF.

This clonotype was counted a few times. The J gene is TRBJ1-1, the V gene TRBV5-5; D is possibly TRBD1 (6 bases). The V and J ends lost 4 bases and 0 bases respectively, with 25 bases between them. The CDR3 length is 19 residues. CDR1 is SGHKS, CDR2 YYEKEE, per germline (reference sequence). CDR3 in amino acids: CASSNPPRGLIEMNTEAFF. CDR3 DNA sequence: TGTGCCAGCAGCAATCCACCCAGGGGTTTGATTGAAATGAACACTGAAGCTTTCTTT.

This clonotype came up many times. This chain links TRBV9 with TRBJ1-1; D unclear. The length of the CDR3 is 16 residues. The ends were cut back, 0 bases at V and 0 bases at J, with 12 bases in the middle. Germline V CDR1 and CDR2: SGDLS, YYNGEE. DNA for the CDR3: TGTGCCAGCAGCGTAGGCGAAGGTTCGGTGAACACTGAAGCTTTCTTT. Residues: CASSVGEGSVNTEAFF.

This clonotype was detected ten times or more. The chain employs TRBV14 and TRBJ2-5; 8 bases match TRBD2. V lost 0 bases and J lost 4; bases outside the gene matches: 7. This CDR3 region has 16 residues. Per the germline V gene, CDR1 is SGHDN and CDR2 is FVKESK. CDR3 coding DNA: TGTGCCAGCAGCCAAGAAACGGGGGGGCTTATAGAGACCCAGTACTTC. It is translated as CASSQETGGLIETQYF.

This chain uses TRBV2 with TRBJ2-7; 10 bases line up with TRBD1. V trimming: 4 bases; J trimming: 0 bases; junction bases outside the gene matches: 3. The CDR3 is 15 residues long. CDR1 and CDR2 from the germline V gene are SNHLY and FYNNEI. CDR3 residues: CASSVGQGISYEQYF. CDR3 bases: TGTGCCAGCAGTGTGGGACAGGGGATCTCCTACGAGCAGTACTTC.

About this clonotype itself: Being one base from a much bigger clone, this may be a read error. As the CDR3 is not closed by the conserved phenylalanine or tryptophan, this likely results from a read error. The chain carries TRBV6-1 and TRBJ1-1; 7 positions match TRBD1. Germline CDR1 MNHNS, CDR2 SASEGT. V trimming: 6 bases; J trimming: 5 bases; junction bases outside the gene matches: 12. The CDR3 has 15 amino acids. This CDR3 reads CASSRQGGMLTEAFI. In DNA, the CDR3 is TGTGCCAGCAGCAGACAGGGAGGAATGTTGACTGAAGCTTTCATT.

This clonotype has ten or more counts. The gene calls are TRBV13 and TRBJ2-3, with D possibly matching TRBD1 (6 bases). The V end lost 5 bases, the J end lost 1 base, and 16 bases lay between the germline ends. Germline assignment: CDR1 PRHDT and CDR2 FYEKMQ (reference sequence). The CDR3 loop spans 16 amino acids. The CDR3 DNA follows: TGTGCCAGCAGCCATCGACAGGCGCTAGGCACAGATACGCAGTATTTT. Translation gives CASSHRQALGTDTQYF.

About this clonotype itself: One end of the junction varies from germline; a read error may be responsible. The chain recombines TRBV2 with TRBJ1-2; D perhaps matches TRBD1 (5 bases). Germline values: CDR1 SNHLY, CDR2 FYNNEI. The CDR3 consists of 14 residues. The CDR3 sequence: CASKLPRGRGGYTF. The CDR3 nucleotides read TGCGCCAGCAAACTCCCGCGGGGGAGGGGTGGCTACACCTTC.

V and J are TRBV11-2 and TRBJ2-6, with TRBD1 identical over 9 bases. Trimming cost V 5 bases and J 2 bases; bases outside gene matches: 7. From germline, CDR1 is SGHAT and CDR2 FQNNGV. This CDR3 comprises 17 residues. This CDR3 reads CASSPGTGWAGANVLTF. CDR3 coding DNA: TGTGCCAGCAGCCCCGGGACAGGGTGGGCTGGGGCCAACGTCCTGACTTTC.

Ten or more counts support this clonotype. The chain combines TRBV6-2 or TRBV6-3 with TRBJ1-6; D is perhaps TRBD1 (5 bases). V was clipped by 2 bases and J by 4 bases, with 15 bases between them. The CDR3 contains 17 residues. From germline, CDR1 is MNHEY and CDR2 SVGEGT. The CDR3 is CASSYPFDRSYNSPLHF. Here the CDR3 DNA reads TGTGCCAGCAGTTACCCTTTCGACAGAAGTTATAATTCACCCCTCCACTTT.

This chain joins TRBV29-1 and TRBJ2-5, with 10 positions matching TRBD1. J gave up 3 bases and V 4 bases, and 5 bases lay outside the gene matches. The germline V gene encodes CDR1 SQVTM and CDR2 ANQGSEA. This CDR3 spans 14 amino acids. The CDR3 DNA follows: TGCAGCGTTGCCGACAGGGGGCGGGAAGAGACCCAGTACTTC. Amino acids: CSVADRGREETQYF.

CDR3 in DNA: TGTGCCAGCGGGAAGGGACTAACAAGTCGGGAGCAGTACTTC. Protein product: CASGKGLTSREQYF. The J gene is TRBJ2-7, the V gene TRBV7-9; 7 positions match TRBD2. There are 14 residues in the CDR3. CDR1 SEHNR and CDR2 FQNEAQ come from the germline V gene (reference sequence). The trim removed 8 bases at V and 7 bases at J, leaving 14 bases unmatched.